Listed below are T cell receptor beta chains from one sample, sequenced in a study of TIL therapy for anti-PD-1-resistant metastatic lung cancer. Assay used: immunoSEQ multiplex PCR; TCRdb lists only in-frame clones, some missing. The table lists tens of thousands of clones, 65% to 80% of them singletons. Material: blood, obtained at baseline. The receptors derive from a woman between 30 and 80 years old with non-small cell lung cancer. Each CDR3 is given with its conserved first and last residue. A D gene is named only where the DNA matches it firmly. Clone size is given for some rows only: seen once, a few or many times, or a class if the clone is expanded.

abundance,v_gene,d_gene,j_gene,CDR3aa,CDR3nt
once,TRBV19,.,TRBJ2-1,CASSIETERGGDEQFF,TGTGCCAGTAGTATAGAAACGGAACGAGGGGGGGATGAGCAGTTCTTC
.,TRBV5-1,TRBD2,TRBJ2-3,CASSQGGRALADTQYF,TGCGCCAGCAGCCAGGGCGGGAGGGCCCTCGCAGATACGCAGTATTTT
.,TRBV9,.,TRBJ1-1,CASSPGAMNTEAFF,TGTGCCAGCAGCCCGGGAGCGATGAACACTGAAGCTTTCTTT
.,TRBV10-2,TRBD2,TRBJ2-7,CASSGTSRREGYEQYF,TGCGCCAGCAGTGGAACTAGCCGGCGGGAGGGCTACGAGCAGTACTTC
.,TRBV2,TRBD1,TRBJ1-5,CASSQGTGWQPQHF,TGTGCCAGCAGTCAAGGGACAGGTTGGCAGCCCCAGCATTTT
.,TRBV5-1,.,TRBJ1-1,CASSFSGGRNMNTEAFF,TGCGCCAGCAGCTTTTCCGGGGGACGGAACATGAACACTGAAGCTTTCTTT
.,TRBV7-9,.,TRBJ1-1,CASSSGTEAFF,TGTGCCAGCAGCTCCGGGACAGAAGCTTTCTTT
.,TRBV29-1,.,TRBJ1-1,CSVEADSARAFF,TGCAGCGTTGAAGCCGACAGTGCGAGAGCTTTCTTT
.,TRBV4-2,.,TRBJ2-7,CASSDIQTGEQYF,TGTGCCAGCAGCGATATCCAGACCGGCGAGCAGTACTTC
.,TRBV2,TRBD1,TRBJ1-2,CASRQSGTDYGYTF,TGTGCCAGCAGGCAATCCGGGACAGACTATGGCTACACCTTC
.,TRBV5-5,.,TRBJ1-4,CASSSPRAGISTNEKLFF,TGTGCCAGCAGCTCCCCCCGGGCAGGAATATCAACTAATGAAAAACTGTTTTTT
.,TRBV30,TRBD1,TRBJ2-2,CAWSGRDRGWTGELFF,TGTGCCTGGAGTGGCCGGGACAGGGGATGGACCGGGGAGCTGTTTTTT
.,TRBV5-1,.,TRBJ2-5,CASSGGGQETQYF,TGCGCCAGCAGCGGTGGGGGGCAAGAGACCCAGTACTTC
.,TRBV5-1,.,TRBJ1-1,CASSLVAGTSSEAFF,TGCGCCAGCAGCTTGGTGGCAGGGACGAGTTCTGAAGCTTTCTTT
.,TRBV23-1,.,TRBJ1-6,CASSQSGLGNSPLHF,TGCGCCAGCAGTCAATCGGGGCTGGGGAATTCACCCCTCCACTTT
.,TRBV7-9,TRBD2,TRBJ2-3,CASSLVSGGLTDTQYF,TGTGCCAGCAGCTTAGTTAGCGGGGGACTCACAGATACGCAGTATTTT
.,TRBV7-9,.,TRBJ2-3,CASSLIDVFTDTQYF,TGTGCCAGCAGCTTAATAGATGTCTTCACAGATACGCAGTATTTT
.,TRBV6-1,.,TRBJ2-7,CASSGTSWQYF,TGTGCCAGCAGCGGGACGTCGTGGCAGTACTTC
.,TRBV5-1,TRBD2,TRBJ2-1,CASSFGGRSTYNEQFF,TGCGCCAGCAGCTTCGGCGGGAGGAGCACCTACAATGAGCAGTTCTTC
.,TRBV4-1,.,TRBJ2-3,CASSQEGGHTDTQYF,TGCGCCAGCAGCCAAGAAGGAGGCCACACAGATACGCAGTATTTT
.,TRBV2,.,TRBJ1-6,CASSDTPFTLHF,TGTGCCAGTTCGGACACACCTTTTACCCTCCACTTT
.,TRBV4-2,.,TRBJ2-3,CASSQPKGGGPDTQYF,TGTGCCAGCAGCCAGCCGAAGGGGGGGGGACCGGATACGCAGTATTTT
.,TRBV11-2,.,TRBJ1-4,CASSLGGGWEKLFF,TGTGCCAGCAGCTTAGGGGGGGGTTGGGAAAAACTGTTTTTT
.,TRBV4-3,.,TRBJ1-1,CASSQDRYPNTEAFF,TGCGCCAGCAGCCAAGACAGATACCCGAACACTGAAGCTTTCTTT
.,TRBV28,.,TRBJ1-2,CASTRGWQTYGYTF,TGTGCCAGCACCAGAGGGTGGCAGACCTATGGCTACACCTTC
.,TRBV4-1,.,TRBJ2-3,CASSQAPGRGSTDTQYF,TGCGCCAGCAGCCAAGCGCCGGGCAGGGGATCCACAGATACGCAGTATTTT
few,TRBV19,TRBD2,TRBJ2-6,CASKTGGLIAGANVLTF,TGTGCCAGTAAGACGGGGGGACTAATTGCTGGGGCCAACGTCCTGACTTTC
.,TRBV5-1,TRBD1,TRBJ1-5,CASSFGDSPYQPQHF,TGCGCCAGCAGCTTTGGGGACAGTCCATATCAGCCCCAGCATTTT
few,TRBV5-1,TRBD1,TRBJ2-7,CASCTGTGLYEQYF,TGCGCCAGCTGCACCGGGACAGGCCTCTACGAGCAGTACTTC
.,TRBV27,.,TRBJ2-3,CASSLYGPATQYF,TGTGCCAGCAGTTTATATGGCCCCGCTACGCAGTATTTT
.,TRBV18,.,TRBJ2-1,CASRGNPGDNEQFF,TGTGCCAGCCGGGGCAATCCAGGGGACAATGAGCAGTTCTTC
.,TRBV10-3,TRBD1,TRBJ1-3,CAISSPGQAFGNTIYF,TGTGCCATCAGTTCTCCGGGACAGGCGTTTGGGAACACCATATATTTT
.,TRBV27,.,TRBJ2-3,CASSFQPRRTDTQYF,TGTGCCAGCAGTTTTCAGCCCCGGCGCACAGATACGCAGTATTTT
.,TRBV9,TRBD2,TRBJ2-7,CASSVGLAAYEQYF,TGTGCCAGCAGCGTAGGACTAGCGGCCTACGAGCAGTACTTC
once,TRBV2,.,TRBJ2-2,CASKKQNTGELFF,TGTGCCAGCAAAAAGCAGAACACCGGGGAGCTGTTTTTT
few,TRBV5-4,.,TRBJ1-2,CASSIAGTNYGYTF,TGTGCCAGCAGCATCGCAGGGACTAACTATGGCTACACCTTC
once,TRBV7-6,.,TRBJ1-4,CASSPRLEGELFF,TGTGCCAGCAGCCCGAGACTCGAGGGGGAACTGTTTTTT
.,TRBV7-2,.,TRBJ1-1,CASSFPNTEAFF,TGTGCCAGCAGCTTCCCCAACACTGAAGCTTTCTTT
.,TRBV6-5,.,TRBJ2-5,CASSYSGAGAGETQYF,TGTGCCAGCAGTTACTCAGGGGCAGGGGCGGGAGAGACCCAGTACTTC
.,TRBV9,TRBD1,TRBJ2-5,CASSVRDRVYETQYF,TGTGCCAGCAGCGTCCGGGACAGGGTGTATGAGACCCAGTACTTC
.,TRBV6-5,TRBD1,TRBJ1-1,CASSSSGIQGGAFF,TGTGCCAGCAGTTCCTCCGGCATACAGGGGGGAGCTTTCTTT
few,TRBV5-1,TRBD1,TRBJ2-3,CASSFGTGATDTQYF,TGCGCCAGCAGCTTCGGGACAGGGGCAACAGATACGCAGTATTTT
.,TRBV14,.,TRBJ2-2,CASSQERDSNTGELFF,TGTGCCAGCAGCCAAGAGCGAGATTCGAACACCGGGGAGCTGTTTTTT
.,TRBV6-6,.,TRBJ2-4,CATNSGGIQYF,TGTGCCACCAATAGCGGTGGCATTCAGTACTTC
.,TRBV7-6,.,TRBJ2-7,CASKRGDTYEQYF,TGTGCCAGCAAAAGGGGGGACACCTACGAGCAGTACTTC
.,TRBV10-3,.,TRBJ2-3,CAISESSPRADTQYF,TGTGCCATCAGTGAGTCGAGTCCCAGGGCAGATACGCAGTATTTT
.,TRBV7-3,.,TRBJ1-1,CASSLRRGTEAFF,TGTGCCAGCAGCTTAAGACGGGGAACTGAAGCTTTCTTT
.,TRBV19,.,TRBJ1-5,CASSITGTNNQPQHF,TGTGCCAGTAGTATTACCGGGACCAACAATCAGCCCCAGCATTTT
.,TRBV5-5,TRBD2,TRBJ2-7,CASSFVVLGLAGNFGEQYF,TGTGCCAGCAGCTTCGTAGTTCTGGGACTAGCGGGAAATTTTGGCGAGCAGTACTTC